The following is a T cell receptor (beta chain) sequence with its context. With V trimmed by 3 bases and J by 6 bases, 1 base remained unmatched. CDR1 MNHEY and CDR2 SMNVEV come from the germline V gene (reference sequence). CDR3 length: 13 residues. The source of the sample is a study of T cell changes during pregnancy in multiple sclerosis. This table comes from immunoSEQ multiplex PCR, and its TCRdb copy is limited to in-frame clones, with some not included. The sample yields over 25,000 clones, about 88% seen once. The sample consisted of CD8+ T cells from peripheral blood mononuclear cells, taken after pregnancy. The source of this sequence is a female donor with multiple sclerosis, enrolled in a pregnancy study. The chain carries TRBV27 and TRBJ2-2; 7 bases are a match to TRBD2. CDR3 sequence: CASSLRESGELFF. The CDR3 coding sequence is TGTGCCAGCAGTTTGCGGGAGTCCGGGGAGCTGTTTTTT.